The sample holds a few counts of the clone carrying this T cell receptor (beta chain). Original methodology: Cell counts per sample came from amplifying reference gene primers. Assay used: immunoSEQ multiplex PCR; TCRdb lists only in-frame clones, some missing. V and J calls and clone size are copied from that table; D and trimming were computed from the DNA. Seen here are 95,000 to 100,000 clones, around 90% observed once, and the top ten hold roughly 4.2%. The germline V gene has CDR1 MNHNY and CDR2 SVGAGI (reference sequence). V was cut by 5 bases and J by 7 bases, with 24 bases left in between. The CDR3 is 18 amino acids. The data stem from a study of blood T cell repertoires in COVID-19. Study summary: Material from acute and convalescent COVID-19 was sourced from the United States, Italy and Spain. T cells, B-cell-depleted T cells, or PBMCs supplied cDNA or gDNA.

Sequencing used peripheral blood. The TCR originated in a human donor with COVID-19, enrolled during active disease. The donor label of this sample is uncertain. The chain couples TRBV6-6 to TRBJ1-6, with a tentative D call TRBD1 (5 bases). CDR3 bases: TGTGCCAGCAGTCAGCAACCTTTGGCAGGACAAAGAAATTCACCCCTCCACTTT. Its protein product is CASSQQPLAGQRNSPLHF.